These 11 T cell receptor beta chains share one sample of origin, sequenced in a study of regulatory T cells in long-lasting Graves disease. The time point was: persistent/refractory GD, antithyroid drugs over 5 years with positive TRAb. With RNA extracted from PBMCs as input, the TCR library was made. Sequencing libraries for TCR beta were prepared with iRepertoire HTBI primers and Arm-PCR of CDR3 regions. TCRdb itself ran the multiplex PCR reads through MiXCR, one entry per CDR3 protein. Altogether approximately 690,000 distinct CDR3 sequences are present, approximately 29% being singletons, with the ten largest covering about two fifths. The specimen was peripheral blood mononuclear cells (PBMCs), collected when the disease was refractory, from a patient treated with antithyroid drugs. The receptors were sampled from a female donor with Graves disease.

This clonotype was observed a single time. The J gene is TRBJ1-2, the V gene TRBV30; 7 bases are a match to TRBD1. The ends lost 3 bases at V and 3 bases at J; junction bases unmatched: 13. The CDR3 length is 16 residues. Germline-derived CDR1 and CDR2 are GTSNPN and SVGIG (reference sequence). Written as DNA, the CDR3 is TGTGCCTGGAGCCTCCGGGCAGGGGGTAGAGACTATGGCTACACCTTC. Amino acids: CAWSLRAGGRDYGYTF.

This clonotype has a count of ten or more. The genes are TRBV6-1 and TRBJ2-7; 9 bases line up with TRBD1. Trimming removed 5 bases from V and 0 bases from J; junction bases left unmatched: 2. CDR1 is MNHNS, CDR2 SASEGT, per germline. CDR3 length equals 14 residues. Here the CDR3 DNA reads TGTGCCAGCAGTCGACAGGGGGACTCCTACGAGCAGTACTTC. Amino acid sequence: CASSRQGDSYEQYF.

V and J are TRBV9 and TRBJ2-3; 9 bases match TRBD2. CDR1 and CDR2 from the germline V gene are SGDLS and YYNGEE. With V trimmed by 2 bases and J by 2 bases, 3 bases remained unmatched. CDR3 length: 15 amino acids. The CDR3 protein is CASSVSGSNTDTQYF. As DNA, the CDR3 is TGTGCCAGCAGCGTTAGCGGGAGTAACACAGATACGCAGTATTTT.

This sequence joins TRBV27 and TRBJ2-7; D is perhaps TRBD2 (5 bases). This CDR3 region has 12 residues. V was trimmed by 11 bases and J by 2 bases, leaving 13 bases between them. CDR1 is MNHEY, CDR2 SMNVEV, per germline (reference sequence). Here the CDR3 reads CALTGLTYEQYF. In nucleotides, the CDR3 is TGTGCCCTCACGGGATTGACCTACGAGCAGTACTTC.

J is TRBJ2-7 and V is TRBV7-9, with 12 nucleotides matching TRBD1. V was clipped by 4 bases and J by 6 bases; unmatched bases: 10. Germline V lookup: CDR1 SEHNR, CDR2 FQNEAQ (reference sequence). This CDR3 spans 16 amino acids. The chain's CDR3 is CASSSPRGTGGTEQYF. CDR3 bases: TGTGCCAGCAGCTCCCCGAGGGGGACAGGGGGCACCGAGCAGTACTTC.

This clonotype was picked up many times. The chain couples TRBV28 to TRBJ1-4; 9 bases are shared with TRBD1. The CDR3 is 12 amino acids. V lost 4 bases to trimming and J lost 16 bases; unmatched junction nucleotides: 7. The germline V gene encodes CDR1 MDHEN and CDR2 SYDVKM. The CDR3 DNA sequence: TGTGCCAGCAGTTCAGGGACAGGGCCTTCGTTTTTT. Translated: CASSSGTGPSFF.

In its sample, this clonotype was seen many times. The gene calls are TRBV7-9 and TRBJ2-5; D is unresolved. The CDR3 loop spans 14 amino acids. The ends were cut back, 1 base at V and 2 bases at J, with 8 bases in the middle. The germline V gene has CDR1 SEHNR and CDR2 FQNEAQ (reference sequence). The CDR3 here is CASSLVWVQETQYF. For the CDR3, the DNA is TGTGCCAGCAGCTTAGTGTGGGTTCAAGAGACCCAGTACTTC.

The chain has TRBV5-1 and TRBJ2-5, with 9 bases fitting TRBD1. CDR1 and CDR2 from the germline V gene are SGHRS and YFSETQ. With V trimmed by 6 bases and J by 1 base, 10 bases remained unmatched. The CDR3 totals 16 residues. As DNA, the CDR3 is TGCGCCAGCAAGCCACGGACAGGGGAGTCCCAAGAGACCCAGTACTTC. Its protein product is CASKPRTGESQETQYF.

V is TRBV10-3 and J is TRBJ1-1; D is ambiguous. The CDR3 totals 11 residues. V lost 3 bases and J lost 2, with 1 base in between. The germline CDR1 and CDR2 sequences are ENHRY and SYGVKD. CDR3 in DNA: TGTGCCATCAGTGAAAACACTGAAGCTTTCTTT. Translated: CAISENTEAFF.

Many counts were recorded for this clonotype. V usage is TRBV2 and J usage is TRBJ2-7; TRBD2 matches 9 bases. V lost 2 bases and J lost 3; bases outside the gene matches: 5. The length of the CDR3 is 15 residues. CDR1 is SNHLY, CDR2 FYNNEI, per germline. As DNA, the CDR3 is TGTGCCAGCAGTGAATCGAGCGGGAGGCTCTACGAGCAGTACTTC. This translates into CASSESSGRLYEQYF.

About this clonotype itself: This may be a read error: a much more frequent sequence differs by one nucleotide. V and J are TRBV2 and TRBJ1-2, with TRBD1 identical over 9 bases. CDR3 length equals 14 residues. Germline-derived CDR1 and CDR2 are SNHLY and FYNNEI. CDR3 loop: CVSSRQGEVYGYTF. For the CDR3, the DNA is TGTGTCAGCAGCCGACAGGGGGAGGTCTATGGCTACACCTTC.